This is a list of T cell receptor beta chains from one sample in a study of CD8 T cells in Susac syndrome. TCRdb processed the immunoSEQ multiplex PCR reads anew with MiXCR; each CDR3 protein has one entry. The sample shows about 140,000 distinct CDR3 sequences, approximately 93% of them seen only once. Sequencing input: CD4+ T cells from PBMCs. The source of these receptors is a human donor in good health. Each CDR3 is given with its conserved first and last residue. D genes are given only for firm matches. Clone size appears in some rows only: once, few, many, or a class for an expanded clone.

>TRBD1|TRBJ1-1|-|TRBV7-9
CASSEQGGNTEAFF
TGTGCCAGCAGCGAGCAGGGGGGGAACACTGAAGCTTTCTTT
>-|TRBJ1-3|-|TRBV5-6
CASTRGPSSGNTIYF
TGTGCCAGCACGCGGGGACCTAGCTCTGGAAACACCATATATTTT
>TRBD1|TRBJ1-1|-|TRBV5-1
CASRTGTGLTEAFF
TGCGCCAGCAGAACCGGGACAGGGCTGACTGAAGCTTTCTTT
>-|TRBJ2-2|-|TRBV20-1
CSAGSTRITGELFF
TGCAGTGCTGGTTCGACTAGAATCACCGGGGAGCTGTTTTTT
>-|TRBJ2-2|-|TRBV9
CASSVAHGQGGTGELFF
TGTGCCAGCAGCGTAGCTCACGGGCAGGGGGGGACCGGGGAGCTGTTTTTT
>-|TRBJ2-7|-|TRBV12-3/TRBV12-4
CASSFRQGAYEQYF
TGTGCCAGCAGTTTCCGGCAGGGAGCCTACGAGCAGTACTTC
>-|TRBJ1-1|-|TRBV5-1
CASSFLGVWGAGNTEAFF
TGCGCCAGCAGCTTCTTGGGAGTATGGGGGGCAGGGAACACTGAAGCTTTCTTT
>-|TRBJ2-3|once|TRBV15
CATSREGLDTDTQYF
TGTGCCACCAGCAGAGAGGGGTTAGACACAGATACGCAGTATTTT
>-|TRBJ1-2|-|TRBV12-5
CASVLSNYGYTF
TGTGCTAGTGTTTTGTCGAACTATGGCTACACCTTC
>-|TRBJ2-7|-|TRBV20-1
CSANPQRGGKPYEQYF
TGCAGTGCTAATCCACAACGAGGCGGGAAACCCTACGAGCAGTACTTC
>-|TRBJ1-1|-|TRBV20-1
CSARDFRGQNTEAFF
TGCAGTGCTAGAGATTTTCGGGGGCAGAACACTGAAGCTTTCTTT
>TRBD1|TRBJ2-7|-|TRBV29-1
CSVDKTGGAYEQYF
TGCAGCGTTGACAAGACAGGGGGCGCGTACGAGCAGTACTTC
>-|TRBJ2-2|-|TRBV2
CASSRWTSTGELFF
TGTGCCAGCAGTCGCTGGACGAGTACCGGGGAGCTGTTTTTT